The source of this T cell receptor beta chain is a study of blood T cells in healthy people across ages. General study results and limits: Aged donors had fewer naive CD4+ cells and lower diversity than long-lived donors. Roughly linearly, TCR beta diversity per million T cells fell as age increased.

The CDR3 covers 15 residues. The germline V gene encodes CDR1 SGDLS and CDR2 YYNGEE. With 4 bases clipped from V and 6 bases from J, the junction kept 8 bases outside the gene matches. Through a sample-barcoded 5' primer and a J-beta primer mix, a second PCR was run for about 6 to 12 cycles. Samples each returned at least 3 million CDR3-containing paired-end reads. TCRdb used MiXCR to reprocess the 5' RACE reads, holding one entry per CDR3 protein. Of 1.5 million to 1.8 million distinct CDR3 sequences in the sample, roughly 43% were seen once. As concerns this clonotype: Its antigen is undetermined.

Sequencing used blood. V and J are TRBV9 and TRBJ2-3, with 10 bases matching TRBD2. The clonotype originates from a woman aged 18-29 years in good health. The CDR3 is CASSFLAGASDTQYF. CDR3 DNA sequence: TGTGCCAGCAGCTTTCTAGCGGGGGCAAGCGATACGCAGTATTTT.